This T cell receptor beta chain is from a study of blood T cell repertoires in COVID-19. At the level of the study: Material from acute and convalescent COVID-19 was sourced from the United States, Italy and Spain.

Original methodology: Amplification with reference gene primers provided the estimates of nucleated cell counts. Only in-frame clones appear in the TCRdb table, and some are missing; sequencing was by immunoSEQ multiplex PCR. That table is the source of V, J and clone size, and D and trimming were worked out from the DNA. The sample yields tens of thousands of clones, approximately 90% seen once. The CDR3 has 15 residues. V was shortened by 2 bases and J by 10 bases, with 18 bases between the two germline ends. Germline CDR1 reads KGHSH; CDR2 reads LQKENI. The chain carries TRBV18 and TRBJ1-5, with D perhaps TRBD1 (5 bases). The source of this sequence is a human donor in a cohort sampled during active COVID-19. Sequences were obtained from peripheral blood. The CDR3 here is CASSPSQALRGPQHF. In DNA form, the CDR3 reads TGTGCCAGCTCACCATCCCAGGCGCTAAGGGGACCCCAGCATTTT.